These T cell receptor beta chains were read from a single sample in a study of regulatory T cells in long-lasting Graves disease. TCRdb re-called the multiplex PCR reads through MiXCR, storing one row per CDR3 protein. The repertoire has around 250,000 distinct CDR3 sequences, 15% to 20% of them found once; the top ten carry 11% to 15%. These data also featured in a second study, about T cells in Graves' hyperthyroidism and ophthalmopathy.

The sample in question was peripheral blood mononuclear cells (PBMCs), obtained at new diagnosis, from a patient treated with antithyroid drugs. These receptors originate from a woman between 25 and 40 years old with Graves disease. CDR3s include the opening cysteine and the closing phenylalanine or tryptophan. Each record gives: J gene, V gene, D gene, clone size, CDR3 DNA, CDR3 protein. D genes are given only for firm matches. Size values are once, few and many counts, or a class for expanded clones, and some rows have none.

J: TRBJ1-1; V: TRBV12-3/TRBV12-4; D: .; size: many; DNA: TGTGCCAGCACCTGGAGAGTCAATGAAGCTTTCTTT; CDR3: CASTWRVNEAFF
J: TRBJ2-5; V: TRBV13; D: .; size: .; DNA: TGTGCCAGCAGCGAACCGGGACCCCGAGAGACCCAGTACTTC; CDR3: CASSEPGPRETQYF
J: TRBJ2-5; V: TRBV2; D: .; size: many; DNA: TGTGCCAGCAGCGCGCTATTAGAGACCCAGTACTTC; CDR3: CASSALLETQYF
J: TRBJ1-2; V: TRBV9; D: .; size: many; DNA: TGTGCCAGCAGCGGAAAAACGCTACGACCCGAGGACAGCGTAAACTATGGCTACACCTTC; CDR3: CASSGKTLRPEDSVNYGYTF
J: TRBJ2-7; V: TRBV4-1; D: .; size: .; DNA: TGCGCCAGCAGCCAAGAATATAGGGCCTACGAGCAGTACTTC; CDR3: CASSQEYRAYEQYF
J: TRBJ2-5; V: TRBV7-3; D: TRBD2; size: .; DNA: TGTGCCAGCAGCTTGACTAGCGGGGGGGCCCAGTACTTC; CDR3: CASSLTSGGAQYF
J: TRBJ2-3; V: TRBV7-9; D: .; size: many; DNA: TGTGCCAGCCGTACAGGGAGCACAGATACGCAGTATTTT; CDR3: CASRTGSTDTQYF
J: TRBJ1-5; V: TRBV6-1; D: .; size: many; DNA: TGTGCCAGCAATTTGGGGTCCAATCAGCCCCAGCATTTT; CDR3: CASNLGSNQPQHF
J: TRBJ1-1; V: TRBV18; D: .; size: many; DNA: TGTGCCAGCTCACACGGACAGCTGAACACTGAAGCTTTCTTT; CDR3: CASSHGQLNTEAFF
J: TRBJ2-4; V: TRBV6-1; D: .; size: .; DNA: TGTGCCAGCAGTGAAGAAATCCTAGCCAAAAACATTCAGTACTTC; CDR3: CASSEEILAKNIQYF
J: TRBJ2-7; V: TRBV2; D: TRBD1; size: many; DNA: TGTGCCACCTCCACAGGGGGCGTCTACGAGCAGTACTTC; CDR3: CATSTGGVYEQYF
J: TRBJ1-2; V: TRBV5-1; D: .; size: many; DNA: TGCGCCAGCAGCCCTGGGCAGGCGGGGAACTATGGCTACACCTTC; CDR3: CASSPGQAGNYGYTF
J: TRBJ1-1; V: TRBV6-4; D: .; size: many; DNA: TGTGCCAGCAGTGTCAGGGAGAACACTGAAGCTTTCTTT; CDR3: CASSVRENTEAFF
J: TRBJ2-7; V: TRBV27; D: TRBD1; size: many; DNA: TGCGCCAGCAGCCCCGGGACAGGGATCTACGAGCAGTACTTC; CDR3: CASSPGTGIYEQYF
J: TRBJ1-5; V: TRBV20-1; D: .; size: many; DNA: TGCAGTGCGAGGGGGGGCCCAAGCAATCAGCCCCAGCATTTT; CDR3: CSARGGPSNQPQHF
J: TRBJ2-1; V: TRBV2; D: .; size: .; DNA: TGTGCCAGTTTAGGATACATTGACAATGAGCAGTTCTTC; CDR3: CASLGYIDNEQFF
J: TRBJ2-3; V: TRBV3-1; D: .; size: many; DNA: TGTGCCAGCAGCCAAGCCGGCCGTCCAGATACGCAGTATTTT; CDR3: CASSQAGRPDTQYF
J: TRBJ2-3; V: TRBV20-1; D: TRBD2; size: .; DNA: TGCAGTGCTCGTACTAGCGGGGGAGAGTCTGGCACAGATACGCAGTATTTT; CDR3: CSARTSGGESGTDTQYF
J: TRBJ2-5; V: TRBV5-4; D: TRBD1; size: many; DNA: TGTGCCAGCAGCAGAGACACGGGACAGGGCGAAAAGACCCAGTACTTC; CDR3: CASSRDTGQGEKTQYF
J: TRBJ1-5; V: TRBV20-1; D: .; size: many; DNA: TGCAGTGCCCTTGAGGGGGAGTTGAGTCAGCCCCAGCATTTT; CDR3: CSALEGELSQPQHF
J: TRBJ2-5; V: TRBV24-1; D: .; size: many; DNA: TGTGCCACCAGTGATCCCCAGGGGGGGAAAGAGACCCAGTACTTC; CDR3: CATSDPQGGKETQYF
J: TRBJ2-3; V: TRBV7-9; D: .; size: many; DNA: TGTGCCAGCAGCTCCCCGGGGCTCACAGATACGCAGTATTTT; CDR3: CASSSPGLTDTQYF
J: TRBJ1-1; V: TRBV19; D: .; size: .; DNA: TGTGCCACTACAGGGCGCAGCACTGAAGCTTTCTTT; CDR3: CATTGRSTEAFF
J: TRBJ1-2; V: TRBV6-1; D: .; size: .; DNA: TGTGCCAGCAGTGCCGGGACAACCAACTATGGCTACACCTTC; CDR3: CASSAGTTNYGYTF
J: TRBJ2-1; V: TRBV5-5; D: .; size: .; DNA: TGTGCCAGCAGCGCTACTAGGGGGGGTCTGGGCCCTTACAATGAGCAGTTCTTC; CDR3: CASSATRGGLGPYNEQFF
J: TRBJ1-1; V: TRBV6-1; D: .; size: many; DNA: TGTGCCAGCAGGCTCACCTCACAGGGAGGGCCTCCTGAAGCTTTCTTT; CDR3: CASRLTSQGGPPEAFF
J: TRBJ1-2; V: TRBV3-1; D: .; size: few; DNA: TGTGCCAGCAGCCATATCACCGCGAGTGGCTACACCTTC; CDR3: CASSHITASGYTF
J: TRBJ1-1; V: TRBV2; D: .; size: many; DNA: TGTGCCAGCAGCCGCAGGGGAAAGAACACTGAAGCTTTCTTT; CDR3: CASSRRGKNTEAFF
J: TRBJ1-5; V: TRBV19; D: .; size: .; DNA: TGTGCCAGTAGTATCAAACGCGGGTCGTGGGGCAATCAGCCCCAGCATTTT; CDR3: CASSIKRGSWGNQPQHF
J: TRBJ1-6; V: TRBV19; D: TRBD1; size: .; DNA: TGTGCCAGTAGTATCGGGACAGGTGAAGGTTCACCCCTCCACTTT; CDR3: CASSIGTGEGSPLHF
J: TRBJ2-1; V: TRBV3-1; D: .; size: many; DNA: TGTGCCAGCAGCCAAGATCCCCGGACAGCGCTGGGCGATGAGCAGTTCTTC; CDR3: CASSQDPRTALGDEQFF
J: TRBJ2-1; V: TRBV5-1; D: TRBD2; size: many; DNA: TGCGCCAGCAGCTCTGTCGGGGGGAATCAGTACGATGAGCAGTTCTTC; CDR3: CASSSVGGNQYDEQFF
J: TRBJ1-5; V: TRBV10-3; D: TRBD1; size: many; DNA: TGTGCCATCAGCGGGACAGGGACAAGCAATCAGCCCCAGCATTTT; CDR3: CAISGTGTSNQPQHF
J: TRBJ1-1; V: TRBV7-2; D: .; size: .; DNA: TGTGCCAGCAGCCGTAACAGGGTATATGGTGAAGCTTTCTTT; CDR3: CASSRNRVYGEAFF
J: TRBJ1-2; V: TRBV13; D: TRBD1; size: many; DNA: TGTGCCAGCAGCAACATCGACAGGGGGCTCGATGGCTACACCTTC; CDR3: CASSNIDRGLDGYTF
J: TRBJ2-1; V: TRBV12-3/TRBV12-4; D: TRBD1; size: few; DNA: TGTGCCAGCAGTTTCATCGACAGGGGGTCACCTATCGGGGAGCAGTTCTTC; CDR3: CASSFIDRGSPIGEQFF
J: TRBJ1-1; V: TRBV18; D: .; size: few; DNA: TGTGCCAGCTCACAAACCCGTACTAAGGGGATGAACACTGAAGCTTTCTTT; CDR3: CASSQTRTKGMNTEAFF
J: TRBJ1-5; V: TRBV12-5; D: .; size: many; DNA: TGTGCTAGTGGTTTGTCGAACTCCAGGGTCGGGGGCAATCAGCCCCAGCATTTT; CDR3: CASGLSNSRVGGNQPQHF
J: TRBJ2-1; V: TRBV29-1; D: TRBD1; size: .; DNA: TGCAGCGTTGCTGGGACAGCCTCCTACAATGAGCAGTTCTTC; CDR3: CSVAGTASYNEQFF
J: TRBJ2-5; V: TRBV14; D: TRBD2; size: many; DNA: TGTGCCAGCAGCCCCGCCGGGACTAGACGAGAGACCCAGTACTTC; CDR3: CASSPAGTRRETQYF
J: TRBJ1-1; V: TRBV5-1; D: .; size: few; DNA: TGCGCCAGCAGCGTAGACGGGGGACCGTACACTGAAGCTTTCTTT; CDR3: CASSVDGGPYTEAFF
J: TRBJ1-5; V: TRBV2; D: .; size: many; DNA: TGTGCCAGCATAGGCAGACGGGGCGATCAGCCCCAGCATTTT; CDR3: CASIGRRGDQPQHF
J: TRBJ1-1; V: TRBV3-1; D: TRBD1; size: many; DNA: TGTGCCAGCAGCACCAGGGGGGGGAGCACTGAAGCTTTCTTT; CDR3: CASSTRGGSTEAFF
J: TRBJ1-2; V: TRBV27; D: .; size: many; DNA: TGTGCCAGCACCGTAAATGGGGGGGACGATGGCTACACCTTC; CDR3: CASTVNGGDDGYTF
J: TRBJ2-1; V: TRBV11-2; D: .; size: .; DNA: TGTGCCAGCAGCCGCGCTTTCAGCTCCTACAATGAGCATTTCTTC; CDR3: CASSRAFSSYNEHFF
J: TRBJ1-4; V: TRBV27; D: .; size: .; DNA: TGTGCCAGCAGTTTCGGGCAGGGGACTGAAAAACTGTTTTTT; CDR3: CASSFGQGTEKLFF
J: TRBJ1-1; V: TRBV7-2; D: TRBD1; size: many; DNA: TGTGCCAGCAGCTTGGACAGGGTGTCTGAAGCTTTCTTT; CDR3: CASSLDRVSEAFF
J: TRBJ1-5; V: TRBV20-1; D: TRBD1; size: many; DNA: TGCAGTGCTACGGGACAGCGAGATCAGCCCCAGCATTTT; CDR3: CSATGQRDQPQHF
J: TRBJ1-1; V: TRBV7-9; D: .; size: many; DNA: TGTGCCAGCAGCTCAACAGTGGAGACTGAAGCTTTCTTT; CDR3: CASSSTVETEAFF
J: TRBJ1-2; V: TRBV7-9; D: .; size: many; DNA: TGTGCCAGCAGCCCCAGGGGTAGCTATGGCTACACCTTC; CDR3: CASSPRGSYGYTF